The entry below gives a single T cell receptor (beta chain) sequence along with its context. This entry belongs to a study of blood T cell repertoires in COVID-19. Study overall: Researchers got acute and convalescent COVID-19 samples from the United States, Italy and Spain. T cells, B-cell-depleted T cells, or PBMCs provided the cDNA or gDNA that served as material.

Authors' processing steps: Amplifying reference gene primers gave estimates of nucleated cell counts. The repertoire was sequenced with immunoSEQ multiplex PCR; TCRdb's copy has only in-frame clones and lacks some. D and trimming were read from the DNA, whereas the V and J calls and clone size are those reported in that table. The table records roughly 50,000 clones, approximately 90% of them present only once. The V gene lost 6 bases and the J gene lost 10 bases, with 18 bases spanning the gap. The CDR3 runs 13 residues. The germline V gene encodes CDR1 MNHEY and CDR2 SVGEGT. The sequence derives from a man in his 70s with acute or convalescent COVID-19. This chain connects TRBV6-2 or TRBV6-3 to TRBJ1-2; possibly TRBD1 for D (5 bases). Sequenced material: peripheral blood. CDR3 sequence reads: CASSPFTDTFYTF. CDR3 DNA sequence: TGTGCCAGCAGCCCCTTTACGGACACCTTCTACACCTTC.